This T cell receptor beta chain emerged from a study of T-cell memory formation after mild COVID-19. Study-level results: The study found contracting CD4+ clones mainly in CM and EM and contracting CD8+ clones in EMRA.

TCRdb re-called the 5' RACE reads through MiXCR, storing one row per CDR3 protein. This sample has a few hundred thousand distinct CDR3 sequences; roughly 15% occur once, and the top ten carry about 22%. V was shortened by 3 bases and J by 6 bases, with 11 bases between the two germline ends. Looked up from germline, CDR1 is SQVTM and CDR2 is ANQGSEA. The CDR3 has 12 residues. Within the sample, this clonotype is medium-sized (0.01 to 0.1%). Its antigen is undetermined. Sequenced sample: PBMCs or a T cell subset sorted from them (not recorded which). V usage is TRBV29-1 and J usage is TRBJ1-1, with D unclear. The sequence came from a man between 18 and 29 years old who had mild COVID-19 (a few samples of this study predate the infection). Cell type and time point are not known. The CDR3, as DNA: TGCAGCGTTGATGCGGGCAACGCTGAAGCTTTCTTT. Translation gives CSVDAGNAEAFF.